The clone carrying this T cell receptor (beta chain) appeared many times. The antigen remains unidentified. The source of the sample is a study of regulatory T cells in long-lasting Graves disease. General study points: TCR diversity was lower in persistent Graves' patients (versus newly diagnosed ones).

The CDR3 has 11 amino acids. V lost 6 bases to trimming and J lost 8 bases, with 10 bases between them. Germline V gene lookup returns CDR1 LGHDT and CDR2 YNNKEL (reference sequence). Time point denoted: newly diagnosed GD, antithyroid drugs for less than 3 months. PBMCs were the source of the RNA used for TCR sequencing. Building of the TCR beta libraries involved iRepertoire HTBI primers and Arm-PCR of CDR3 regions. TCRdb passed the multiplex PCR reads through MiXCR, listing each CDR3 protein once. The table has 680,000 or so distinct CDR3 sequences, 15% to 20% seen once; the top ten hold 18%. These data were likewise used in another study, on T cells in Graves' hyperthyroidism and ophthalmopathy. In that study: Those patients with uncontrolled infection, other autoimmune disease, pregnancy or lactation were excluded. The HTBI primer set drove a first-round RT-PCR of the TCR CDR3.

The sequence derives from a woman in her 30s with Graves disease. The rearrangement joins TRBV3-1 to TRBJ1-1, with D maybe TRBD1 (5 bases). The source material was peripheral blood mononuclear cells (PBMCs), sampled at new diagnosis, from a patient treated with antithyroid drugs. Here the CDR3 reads CASRTGQEAFF. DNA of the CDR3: TGTGCCAGCAGAACAGGCCAAGAAGCTTTCTTT.